The rows below give T cell receptor beta chains drawn from one sample of a study of vaccination and CD4 T cells after COVID-19. MiXCR was run by TCRdb on the PCR reads, yielding one entry per CDR3 protein. The sample consists of approximately 9,000 distinct CDR3 sequences, around 50% of them appearing once. No cognate antigen is known for these TCRs. Sequenced: CD4+ T cells from blood, cultured in vitro. These receptors originate from a human donor who had recovered from COVID-19. The CDR3 runs from the conserved cysteine through the conserved F or W. The D gene is left open where the match is weak. Clone size is shown for a subset of rows, as once, few, many or a class of expanded clone.

clone_size,j_call,d_call,v_call,cdr3_length,cdr3_nt,cdr3_aa
.,TRBJ1-4,.,TRBV4-1,16,TGCGTCAGCAGCCAAGGGGGGTGGGGTGTTAATGAAAAACTGTTTTTT,CVSSQGGWGVNEKLFF
.,TRBJ1-1,.,TRBV7-2,15,TGTGCCAGCAGCTTAGGCGCTTTCATGAACACTGAAGCTTTCTTT,CASSLGAFMNTEAFF
few,TRBJ1-2,.,TRBV28,14,TGTGCCAGCAGTTTTAGGGGAGGGAACTATGGCTACACCTTC,CASSFRGGNYGYTF
.,TRBJ1-3,.,TRBV19,13,TGTGCCAGTAGTATGGTAACTGGAAACACCATATATTTT,CASSMVTGNTIYF
.,TRBJ1-2,.,TRBV19,14,TGTGCCAGTAGCCAACAGGGTAGATCGTATGGCTACACCTTC,CASSQQGRSYGYTF
.,TRBJ1-1,.,TRBV7-3,13,TGTGCCAGCAGCTCAGAACAGGGTACTGAAGCTTTCTTT,CASSSEQGTEAFF
.,TRBJ1-4,TRBD1,TRBV7-2,18,TGTGCCAGCAGCTTCGACCGGGACAGGGGTAGAACTAATGAAAAACTGTTTTTT,CASSFDRDRGRTNEKLFF
few,TRBJ1-2,.,TRBV2,15,TGTGCCAGCTCCGAAGGAGGCAGGAGGGTAGGAGGCTACACCTTC,CASSEGGRRVGGYTF
few,TRBJ1-1,TRBD1,TRBV30,12,TGTGCCTGGGCAGGGGGGAACACTGAAGCTTTCTTT,CAWAGGNTEAFF
.,TRBJ2-5,TRBD2,TRBV19,17,TGTGCCAGTGGGGGACTAGCGGGAGCGCCCAGTTTGAAGACCCAGTACTTC,CASGGLAGAPSLKTQYF
.,TRBJ1-5,.,TRBV15,15,TGTGCCACCAGTCGAGAGGGAAGTAGCAATCAGCCCCAGCATTTT,CATSREGSSNQPQHF
.,TRBJ2-7,.,TRBV7-2,15,TGTGCCAGCAGCCCGGGGGGGGACAGGGCTGGCGAGCAGTACTTC,CASSPGGDRAGEQYF
few,TRBJ1-2,.,TRBV7-9,12,TGTGCCAGCAGCTTAGGTGGGGCTGGCTACACCTTC,CASSLGGAGYTF
.,TRBJ2-7,.,TRBV2,8,TGTGCCAGCGGCGAGCAGTACTTC,CASGEQYF
.,TRBJ2-5,.,TRBV18,14,TGTGCCAGCTCACCACTTGGCAGCCTAGAGACCCAGTACTTC,CASSPLGSLETQYF
.,TRBJ2-7,TRBD2,TRBV6-1,15,TGTGCCAGCAGTCACCCGGGACTAGCGGGCCACGAGCAGTACTTC,CASSHPGLAGHEQYF
.,TRBJ1-6,.,TRBV6-1,12,TGTGCCAGCAGTAAAGGGAGGTCACCCCTCCACTTT,CASSKGRSPLHF
.,TRBJ1-4,TRBD1,TRBV27,17,TGTGCCAGCAGTTTATCCGTTACAGGGGGCAAGGGTAAAAAACTGTTTTTT,CASSLSVTGGKGKKLFF
few,TRBJ1-4,.,TRBV20-1,13,TGCAGTGCTGGGTCCCGGGACTTGGAGAAACTGTTTTTT,CSAGSRDLEKLFF
.,TRBJ1-5,.,TRBV12-3/TRBV12-4,15,TGTGCCAGCAGTTTAGGGGGTTGGGGCAATCAGCCCCAGCATTTT,CASSLGGWGNQPQHF
.,TRBJ1-6,.,TRBV6-1,15,TGTGCCAGCAGTGAAGAAGGTTACCAGTATTCACCCCTCCACTTT,CASSEEGYQYSPLHF
once,TRBJ1-2,.,TRBV20-1,14,TGCAGTGCTAGATCCCCGACCTTTTTTTATGGCTACACCTTC,CSARSPTFFYGYTF
.,TRBJ1-6,.,TRBV7-2,12,TGTGCCAGCAGCTTTGACTATAGGGCCCTCCACTTT,CASSFDYRALHF
.,TRBJ2-7,.,TRBV20-1,11,TGCAGTGCGGGCGGACCCTACGAGCAGTACTTC,CSAGGPYEQYF
few,TRBJ1-2,.,TRBV19,15,TGTGCCAGTAGTGTACAACCGGGGACGCCGTATGGCTACACCTTC,CASSVQPGTPYGYTF
.,TRBJ2-5,TRBD2,TRBV20-1,14,TGCAGTGCTAGGGTGGGGGGGATCCGGGAGACCCAGTACTTC,CSARVGGIRETQYF
few,TRBJ2-4,.,TRBV10-3,14,TGTGCCATCAGCACAGGACAGTTTGGAAACATTCAGTACTTC,CAISTGQFGNIQYF
.,TRBJ2-7,TRBD1,TRBV11-2,14,TGTGCCAGCAGCTCGGGACAGGCCTCCCTCGAGCAGTACTTC,CASSSGQASLEQYF
.,TRBJ2-3,.,TRBV7-2,12,TGTGCCAGCAGCCCTAGCACAGATACGCAGTATTTT,CASSPSTDTQYF
.,TRBJ2-7,TRBD2,TRBV7-2,14,TGTGCCAGCAGCCGAACTAGCGGGAGGTACGAGCAGTACTTC,CASSRTSGRYEQYF
.,TRBJ2-7,.,TRBV7-9,14,TGTGCCAGCACCTATGGGGCCTTCTCCTACGAGCAGTACTTC,CASTYGAFSYEQYF
.,TRBJ2-5,TRBD2,TRBV7-9,17,TGTGCCAGCAGCTTAGTACCCCCCCTAGCGGCACAAGAGACCCAGTACTTC,CASSLVPPLAAQETQYF
large,TRBJ2-3,.,TRBV24-1,14,TGTGCCACCAGTGACAGCCTTACCGGAGATACGCAGTATTTT,CATSDSLTGDTQYF
.,TRBJ2-7,.,TRBV20-1,11,TGCAGTGCTAGAGGTACCTACGAGCAGTACTTC,CSARGTYEQYF
medium-sized,TRBJ1-3,TRBD1,TRBV7-2,15,TGTGCCAGCAGTTCGAGGGACAGGGAAGGAAACACCATATATTTT,CASSSRDREGNTIYF